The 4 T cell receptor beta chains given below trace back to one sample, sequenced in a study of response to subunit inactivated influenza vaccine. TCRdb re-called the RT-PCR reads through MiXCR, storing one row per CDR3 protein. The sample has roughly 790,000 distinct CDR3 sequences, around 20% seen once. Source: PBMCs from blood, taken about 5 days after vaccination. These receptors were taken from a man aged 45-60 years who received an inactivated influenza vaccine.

This CDR3 reads CASSNRLPNTGELFF. The DNA for the CDR3 is TGCGCCAGCAGTAACAGGCTCCCGAACACCGGGGAGCTGTTTTTT. This rearrangement joins TRBV5-1 to TRBJ2-2; maybe TRBD1 (5 bases). The CDR3 length is 15 residues. Germline V gene lookup returns CDR1 SGHRS and CDR2 YFSETQ. The V gene lost 5 bases and the J gene lost 0 bases, with 11 bases spanning the gap. The full variable domain, with the rest looked up from reference TRBV5-1 and TRBJ2-2, is KAGVTQTPRYLIKTRGQQVTLSCSPISGHRSVSWYQQTPGQGLQFLFEYFSETQRNKGNFPGRFSGRQFSNSRSEMNVSTLELGDSALYLCASSNRLPNTGELFFGEGSRLTVL.

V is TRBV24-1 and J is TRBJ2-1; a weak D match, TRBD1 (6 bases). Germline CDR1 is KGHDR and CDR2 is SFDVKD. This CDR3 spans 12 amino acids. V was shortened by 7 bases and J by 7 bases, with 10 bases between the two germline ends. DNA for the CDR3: TGTGCCACCAGCCCCAGGGGTAATGAGCAGTTCTTC. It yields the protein CATSPRGNEQFF.

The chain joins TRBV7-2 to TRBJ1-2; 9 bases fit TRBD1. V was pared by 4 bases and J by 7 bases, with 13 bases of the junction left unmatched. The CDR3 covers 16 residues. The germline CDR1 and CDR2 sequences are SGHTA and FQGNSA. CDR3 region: CASSSGTGWNFFGYTF. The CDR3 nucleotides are TGTGCCAGCAGCTCGGGGACAGGGTGGAACTTTTTTGGCTACACCTTC. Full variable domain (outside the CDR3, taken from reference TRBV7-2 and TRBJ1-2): GAGVSQSPSNKVTEKGKDVELRCDPISGHTALYWYRQSLGQGLEFLIYFQGNSAPDKSGLPSDRFSAERTGGSVSTLTIQRTQQEDSAVYLCASSSGTGWNFFGYTFGSGTRLTVV.

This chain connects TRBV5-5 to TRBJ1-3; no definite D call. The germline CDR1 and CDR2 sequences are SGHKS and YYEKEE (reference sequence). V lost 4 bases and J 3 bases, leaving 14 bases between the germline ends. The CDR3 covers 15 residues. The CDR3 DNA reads TGTGCCAGCAGCCACCAGGCGGGTTATGGAAACACCATATATTTT. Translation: CASSHQAGYGNTIYF.